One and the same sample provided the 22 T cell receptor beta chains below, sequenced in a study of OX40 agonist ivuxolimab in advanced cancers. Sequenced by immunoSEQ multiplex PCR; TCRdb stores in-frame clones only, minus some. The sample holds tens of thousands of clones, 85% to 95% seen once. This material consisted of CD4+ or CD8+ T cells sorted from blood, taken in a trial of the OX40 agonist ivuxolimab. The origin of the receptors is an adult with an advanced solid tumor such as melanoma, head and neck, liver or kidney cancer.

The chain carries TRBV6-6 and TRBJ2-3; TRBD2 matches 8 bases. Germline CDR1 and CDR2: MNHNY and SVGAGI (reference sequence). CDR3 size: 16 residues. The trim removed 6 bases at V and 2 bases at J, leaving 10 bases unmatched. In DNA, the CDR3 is TGTGCCAGCAGGCTACTGGCGGGGGGCAACACAGATACGCAGTATTTT. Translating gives CASRLLAGGNTDTQYF.

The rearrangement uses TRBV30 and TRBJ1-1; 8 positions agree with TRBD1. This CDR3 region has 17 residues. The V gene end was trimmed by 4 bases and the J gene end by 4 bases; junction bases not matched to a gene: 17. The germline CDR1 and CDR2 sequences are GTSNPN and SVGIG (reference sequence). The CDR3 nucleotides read TGTGCCTGGACGAGGATAGGGACAGGAGAAAGGTCCACTGAAGCTTTCTTT. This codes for CAWTRIGTGERSTEAFF. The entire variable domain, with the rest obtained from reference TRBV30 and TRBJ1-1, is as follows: SQTIHQWPATLVQPVGSPLSLECTVEGTSNPNLYWYRQAAGRGLQLLFYSVGIGQISSEVPQNLSASRPQDRQFILSSKKLLLSDSGFYLCAWTRIGTGERSTEAFFGQGTRLTVV.

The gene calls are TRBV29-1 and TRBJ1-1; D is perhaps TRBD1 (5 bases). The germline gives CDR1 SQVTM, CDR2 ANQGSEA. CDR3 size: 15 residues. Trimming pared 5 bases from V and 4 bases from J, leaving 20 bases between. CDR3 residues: CSVFPYPGPLTEAFF. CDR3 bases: TGCAGCGTTTTCCCGTACCCGGGACCGCTCACTGAAGCTTTCTTT.

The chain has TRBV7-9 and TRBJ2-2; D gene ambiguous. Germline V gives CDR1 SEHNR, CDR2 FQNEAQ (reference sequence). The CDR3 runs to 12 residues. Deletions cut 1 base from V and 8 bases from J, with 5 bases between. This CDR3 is CASSLGQGELFF. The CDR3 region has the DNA TGTGCCAGCAGCTTAGGCCAGGGGGAGCTGTTTTTT. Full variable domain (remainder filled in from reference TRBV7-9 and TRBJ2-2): DTGVSQNPRHKITKRGQNVTFRCDPISEHNRLYWYRQTLGQGPEFLTYFQNEAQLEKSRLLSDRFSAERPKGSFSTLEIQRTEQGDSAMYLCASSLGQGELFFGEGSRLTVL.

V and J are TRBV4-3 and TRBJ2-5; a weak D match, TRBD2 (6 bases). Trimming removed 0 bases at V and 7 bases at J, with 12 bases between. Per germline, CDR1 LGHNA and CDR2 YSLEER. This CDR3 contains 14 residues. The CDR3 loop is CASSQDTWGGTQYF. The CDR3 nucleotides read TGCGCCAGCAGCCAAGATACTTGGGGAGGGACCCAGTACTTC.

CDR3 coding DNA: TGTGCCAGCAGTTATAGTCCCACTGAAGCTTTCTTT. This codes for CASSYSPTEAFF. This chain joins TRBV6-1 and TRBJ1-1; no firm D call. The CDR3 length is 12 residues. Germline V lookup: CDR1 MNHNS, CDR2 SASEGT. Between the trimmed V and J ends, which lost 5 bases and 4 bases, there was a span of 8 bases.

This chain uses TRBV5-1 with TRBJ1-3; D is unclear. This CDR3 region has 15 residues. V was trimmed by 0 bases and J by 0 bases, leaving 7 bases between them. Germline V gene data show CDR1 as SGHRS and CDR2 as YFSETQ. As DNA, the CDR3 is TGCGCCAGCAGCTTGGAACCTATCTCTGGAAACACCATATATTTT. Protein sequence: CASSLEPISGNTIYF.

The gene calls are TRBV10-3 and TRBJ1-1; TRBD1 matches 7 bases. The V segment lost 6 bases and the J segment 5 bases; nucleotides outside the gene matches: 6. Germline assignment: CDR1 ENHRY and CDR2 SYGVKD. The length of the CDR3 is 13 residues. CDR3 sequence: CAIREIQGTEAFF. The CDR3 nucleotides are TGTGCCATCAGGGAAATACAGGGGACTGAAGCTTTCTTT.

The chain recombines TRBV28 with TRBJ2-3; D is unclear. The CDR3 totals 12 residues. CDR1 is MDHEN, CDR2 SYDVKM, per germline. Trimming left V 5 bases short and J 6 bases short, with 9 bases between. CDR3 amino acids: CASSQRMDTQYF. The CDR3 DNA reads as TGTGCCAGCAGTCAGAGAATGGATACGCAGTATTTT. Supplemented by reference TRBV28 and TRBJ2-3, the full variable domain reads DVKVTQSSRYLVKRTGEKVFLECVQDMDHENMFWYRQDPGLGLRLIYFSYDVKMKEKGDIPEGYSVSREKKERFSLILESASTNQTSMYLCASSQRMDTQYFGPGTRLTVL.

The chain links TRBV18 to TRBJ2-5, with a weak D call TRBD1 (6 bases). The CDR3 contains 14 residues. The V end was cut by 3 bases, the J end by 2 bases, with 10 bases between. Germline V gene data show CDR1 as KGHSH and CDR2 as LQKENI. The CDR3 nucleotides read TGTGCCAGCTCACCCGACAGGTTACAAGAGACCCAGTACTTC. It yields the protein CASSPDRLQETQYF.

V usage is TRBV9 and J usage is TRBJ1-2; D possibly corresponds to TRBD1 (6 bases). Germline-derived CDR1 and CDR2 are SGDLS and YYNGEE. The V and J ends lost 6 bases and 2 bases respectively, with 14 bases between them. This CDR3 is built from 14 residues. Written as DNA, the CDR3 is TGTGCCAGCACAAGAATAGGGGGAAACTATGGCTACACCTTC. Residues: CASTRIGGNYGYTF.

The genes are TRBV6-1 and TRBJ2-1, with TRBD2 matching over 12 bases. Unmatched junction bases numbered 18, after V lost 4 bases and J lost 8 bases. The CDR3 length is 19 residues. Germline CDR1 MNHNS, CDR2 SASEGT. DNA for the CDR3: TGTGCCAGCAGTGGAAGGACTAGCGGGATAGTAGGGGACAGCCATGAGCAGTTCTTC. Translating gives CASSGRTSGIVGDSHEQFF.

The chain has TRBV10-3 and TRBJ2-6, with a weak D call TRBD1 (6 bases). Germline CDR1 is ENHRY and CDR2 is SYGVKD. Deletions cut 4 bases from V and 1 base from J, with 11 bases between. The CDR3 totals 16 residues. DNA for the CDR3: TGTGCCATCAGTGGACAGACAGGTTCTGGGGCCAACGTCCTGACTTTC. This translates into CAISGQTGSGANVLTF.

The CDR3 spells CASSAMPEYQPQHF. CDR3 nucleotide sequence: TGTGCCAGCAGTGCAATGCCAGAGTATCAGCCCCAGCATTTT. J is TRBJ1-5 and V is TRBV6-1; no clear D. Germline CDR1 and CDR2: MNHNS and SASEGT. The CDR3 spans 14 residues. V lost 4 bases and J 5 bases, leaving 12 bases between the germline ends.

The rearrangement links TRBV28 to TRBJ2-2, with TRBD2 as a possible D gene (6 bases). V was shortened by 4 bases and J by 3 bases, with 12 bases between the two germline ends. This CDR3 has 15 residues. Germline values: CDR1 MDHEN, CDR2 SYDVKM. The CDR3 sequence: CASSSGGSDTGELFF. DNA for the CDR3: TGTGCCAGCAGTTCAGGAGGGTCCGACACCGGGGAGCTGTTTTTT. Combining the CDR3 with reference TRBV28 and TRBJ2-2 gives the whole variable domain DVKVTQSSRYLVKRTGEKVFLECVQDMDHENMFWYRQDPGLGLRLIYFSYDVKMKEKGDIPEGYSVSREKKERFSLILESASTNQTSMYLCASSSGGSDTGELFFGEGSRLTVL.

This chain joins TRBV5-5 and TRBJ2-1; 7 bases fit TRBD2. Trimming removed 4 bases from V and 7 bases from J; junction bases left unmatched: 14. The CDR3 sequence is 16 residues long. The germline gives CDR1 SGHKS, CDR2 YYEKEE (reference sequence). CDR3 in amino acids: CASSPGVGGPLNEQFF. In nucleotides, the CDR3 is TGTGCCAGCAGCCCTGGAGTGGGAGGGCCTTTGAATGAGCAGTTCTTC.

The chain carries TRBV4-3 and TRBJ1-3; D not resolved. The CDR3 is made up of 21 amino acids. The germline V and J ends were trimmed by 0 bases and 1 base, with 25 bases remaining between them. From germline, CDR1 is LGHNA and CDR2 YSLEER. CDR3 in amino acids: CASSQEPFLKNQVGSGNTIYF. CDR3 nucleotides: TGCGCCAGCAGCCAAGAACCGTTTTTAAAGAACCAGGTCGGGTCTGGAAACACCATATATTTT.

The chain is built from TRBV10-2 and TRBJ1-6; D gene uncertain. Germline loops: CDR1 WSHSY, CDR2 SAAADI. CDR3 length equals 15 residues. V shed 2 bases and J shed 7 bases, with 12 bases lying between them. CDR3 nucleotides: TGCGCCAGCAGTGAGCAGAGTCCGTGGAATTCACCCCTCCACTTT. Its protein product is CASSEQSPWNSPLHF.

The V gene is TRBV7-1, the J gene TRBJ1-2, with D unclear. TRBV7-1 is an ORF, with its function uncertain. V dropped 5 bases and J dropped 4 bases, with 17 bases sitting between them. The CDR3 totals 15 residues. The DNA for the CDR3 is TGTGCCAGCAGCGTTTACGAGGGAAAGACCTATGGCTACACCTTC. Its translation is CASSVYEGKTYGYTF.

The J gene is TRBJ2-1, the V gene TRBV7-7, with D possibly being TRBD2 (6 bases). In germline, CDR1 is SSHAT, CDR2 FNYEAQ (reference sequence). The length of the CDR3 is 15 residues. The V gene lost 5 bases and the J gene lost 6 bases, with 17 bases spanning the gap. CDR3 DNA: TGTGCCAGCAGCCTGGGACTGGGAGTAACCAATGAGCAGTTCTTC. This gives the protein CASSLGLGVTNEQFF.

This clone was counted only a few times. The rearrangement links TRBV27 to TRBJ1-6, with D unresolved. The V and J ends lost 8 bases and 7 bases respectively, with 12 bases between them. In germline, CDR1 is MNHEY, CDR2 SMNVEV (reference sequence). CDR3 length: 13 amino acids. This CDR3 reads CASALGWNSPLHF. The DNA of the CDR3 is TGTGCCAGCGCGTTAGGGTGGAATTCACCCCTCCACTTT.

CDR3: CASSPQGIDTRDGYTF. DNA for the CDR3: TGTGCCAGCTCACCACAGGGGATCGACACCAGGGATGGCTACACCTTC. The chain links TRBV18 to TRBJ1-2, with D maybe TRBD1 (5 bases). The CDR3 spans 16 residues. The V end was cut by 1 base, the J end by 6 bases, with 18 bases between. In germline, CDR1 is KGHSH, CDR2 LQKENI.